These 12 T cell receptor beta chains were sequenced from one sample in a study of cytomegalovirus exposure and HLA in healthy donors. Using immunoSEQ multiplex PCR, the repertoire was profiled, and TCRdb retains in-frame clones only, with some absent. The table shows roughly 330,000 clones, with 87% occurring only once. The sequencing sample was made of PBMCs. These receptors all come from a woman aged 25 to 45 in good health and CMV-seropositive.

This clone appeared a few times. The rearrangement uses TRBV28 and TRBJ2-2; 15 bases are shared with TRBD2. The CDR3 loop spans 15 amino acids. Germline V gene lookup returns CDR1 MDHEN and CDR2 SYDVKM. The V segment lost 6 bases and the J segment 7 bases; nucleotides outside the gene matches: 3. The CDR3 DNA sequence: TGTGCCAGCAGCGGACTAGCGGGGGGGAGCGGGGAGCTGTTTTTT. Its translation is CASSGLAGGSGELFF.

The chain combines TRBV29-1 with TRBJ2-3, with D uncertain. The CDR3 has 13 amino acids. The V and J ends lost 3 bases and 2 bases respectively, with 9 bases between them. In germline, CDR1 is SQVTM, CDR2 ANQGSEA. CDR3 sequence: CSVDKGNTDTQYF. For the CDR3, the DNA is TGCAGCGTTGATAAGGGAAACACAGATACGCAGTATTTT.

The J gene is TRBJ1-4, the V gene TRBV2, with 9 bases identical to TRBD1. V lost 6 bases and J lost 8; bases outside the gene matches: 10. The CDR3 loop spans 15 amino acids. The germline CDR1 and CDR2 sequences are SNHLY and FYNNEI. The CDR3 DNA is TGTGCCAGCAGCCCTTGGGGGACAGGGTTAGAAAAACTGTTTTTT. As protein: CASSPWGTGLEKLFF.

The chain uses TRBV11-2 and TRBJ2-1; D remains unclear. CDR1 is SGHAT, CDR2 FQNNGV, per germline. Trimming removed 5 bases at V and 8 bases at J, with 10 bases between. The CDR3 has 12 amino acids. The CDR3 region is CASSPPTDEQFF. In DNA form, the CDR3 reads TGTGCCAGCAGCCCACCCACGGATGAGCAGTTCTTC.

This chain links TRBV7-8 with TRBJ1-2; tentative D call: TRBD1 (6 bases). The CDR3 runs to 14 residues. Trimming stripped 5 bases from V and 5 bases from J, with 15 bases between. Germline V gene lookup returns CDR1 SGHVS and CDR2 FQNEAQ. CDR3 DNA: TGTGCCAGCAGCACTATACAAGGGGGGTATGGCTACACCTTC. Amino acid sequence: CASSTIQGGYGYTF. The whole variable domain, remainder taken from reference TRBV7-8 and TRBJ1-2, is GAGVSQSPRYKVAKRGQDVALRCDPISGHVSLFWYQQALGQGPEFLTYFQNEAQLDKSGLPSDRFFAERPEGSVSTLKIQRTQQEDSAVYLCASSTIQGGYGYTFGSGTRLTVV.

The rearrangement links TRBV6-5 to TRBJ2-1; D is uncertain. Trimming shortened V by 4 bases and J by 10 bases, and 11 bases separated the two germline ends. This CDR3 contains 12 residues. Germline CDR1 and CDR2: MNHEY and SVGAGI. DNA for the CDR3: TGTGCCAGCAGTTCCGCGGTTAGCGAGCAGTTCTTC. This codes for CASSSAVSEQFF.

This sequence joins TRBV9 and TRBJ2-7; 8 nucleotides align to TRBD2. Germline V gives CDR1 SGDLS, CDR2 YYNGEE. J was trimmed by 5 bases and V by 0 bases; bases with no gene match: 4. The length of the CDR3 is 14 residues. The CDR3 here is CASSVDGGANEQYF. In nucleotides, the CDR3 is TGTGCCAGCAGCGTAGACGGGGGGGCCAACGAGCAGTACTTC.

The chain is built from TRBV6-1 and TRBJ2-2; the D gene is possibly TRBD2 (6 bases). Trimming pared 11 bases from V and 0 bases from J, leaving 13 bases between. From germline, CDR1 is MNHNS and CDR2 SASEGT. The CDR3 length is 14 residues. The CDR3 region is CAVGGTSNTGELFF. The DNA for the CDR3 is TGTGCCGTTGGGGGGACTTCGAACACCGGGGAGCTGTTTTTT.

This chain connects TRBV11-2 to TRBJ1-5, with TRBD1 as a possible D gene (5 bases). The V gene's germline CDR1 is SGHAT and CDR2 FQNNGV. This CDR3 spans 14 amino acids. V was shortened by 5 bases and J by 0 bases, with 8 bases between the two germline ends. This CDR3 is CASSPGGSNQPQHF. The CDR3 DNA reads TGTGCCAGCAGCCCCGGGGGTAGCAATCAGCCCCAGCATTTT.

This rearrangement joins TRBV4-2 to TRBJ1-4, with 10 bases that match TRBD1. CDR1 and CDR2 from the germline V gene are LGHNA and YNFKEQ. Unmatched junction bases numbered 8, after V lost 2 bases and J lost 5 bases. The CDR3 contains 17 residues. CDR3 residues: CASSQNWDRGLNEKLFF. The CDR3 DNA is TGTGCCAGCAGCCAAAATTGGGACAGGGGTTTGAATGAAAAACTGTTTTTT.

This clone was seen a handful of times. The CDR3 nucleotides read TGCGCCAGCAGCTCAGGGACAGGGTCCTACAATGAGCAGTTCTTC. This sequence encodes CASSSGTGSYNEQFF. The V and J genes are TRBV5-1 and TRBJ2-1; 9 positions match TRBD1. Per germline, CDR1 SGHRS and CDR2 YFSETQ. The CDR3 sequence is 15 residues long. V gave up 3 bases and J gave up 1 base; unmatched junction bases: 2.

The J gene is TRBJ1-1, the V gene TRBV7-9; D gene ambiguous. The germline V and J ends were trimmed by 2 bases and 0 bases, with 7 bases remaining between them. Germline V gene sequence: CDR1 SEHNR, CDR2 FQNEAQ (reference sequence). The CDR3 covers 14 residues. The CDR3 sequence: CASSLIQMNTEAFF. CDR3 nucleotides: TGTGCCAGCAGCTTAATACAGATGAACACTGAAGCTTTCTTT.